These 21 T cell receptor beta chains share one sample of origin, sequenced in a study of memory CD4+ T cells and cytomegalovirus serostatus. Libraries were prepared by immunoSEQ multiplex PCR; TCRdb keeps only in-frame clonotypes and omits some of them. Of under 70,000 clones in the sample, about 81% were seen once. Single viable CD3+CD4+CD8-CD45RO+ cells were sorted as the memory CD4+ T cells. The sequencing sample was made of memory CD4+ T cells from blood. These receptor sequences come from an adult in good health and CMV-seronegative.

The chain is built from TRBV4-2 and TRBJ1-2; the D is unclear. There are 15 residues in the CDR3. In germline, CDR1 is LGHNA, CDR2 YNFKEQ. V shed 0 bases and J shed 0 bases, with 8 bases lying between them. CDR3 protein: CASSQDRNTNYGYTF. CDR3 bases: TGTGCCAGCAGCCAAGATAGGAATACTAACTATGGCTACACCTTC.

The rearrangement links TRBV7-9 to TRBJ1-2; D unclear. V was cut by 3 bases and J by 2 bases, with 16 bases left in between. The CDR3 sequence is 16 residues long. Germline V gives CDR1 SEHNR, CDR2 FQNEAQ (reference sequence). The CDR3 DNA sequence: TGTGCCAGCAGCTTCGACACCGGATACCTCAACTATGGCTACACCTTC. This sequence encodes CASSFDTGYLNYGYTF.

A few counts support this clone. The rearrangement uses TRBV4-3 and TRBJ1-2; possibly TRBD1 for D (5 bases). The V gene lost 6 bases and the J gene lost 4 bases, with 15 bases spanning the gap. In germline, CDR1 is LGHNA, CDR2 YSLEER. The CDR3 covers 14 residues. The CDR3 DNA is TGCGCCAGCAGGTTAACGAGGGGTACCTATGGCTACACCTTC. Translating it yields CASRLTRGTYGYTF.

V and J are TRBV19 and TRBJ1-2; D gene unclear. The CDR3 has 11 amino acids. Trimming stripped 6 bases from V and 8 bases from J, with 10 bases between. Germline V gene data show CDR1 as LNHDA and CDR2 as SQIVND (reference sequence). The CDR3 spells CASSKIWGYTF. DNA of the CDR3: TGTGCCAGTAGCAAAATCTGGGGCTACACCTTC.

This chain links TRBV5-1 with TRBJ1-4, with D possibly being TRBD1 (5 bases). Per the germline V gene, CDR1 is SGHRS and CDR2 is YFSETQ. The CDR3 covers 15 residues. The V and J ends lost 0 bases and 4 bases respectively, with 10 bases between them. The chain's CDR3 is CASSLEGVLNEKLFF. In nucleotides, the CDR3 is TGCGCCAGCAGCTTGGAAGGGGTGCTTAATGAAAAACTGTTTTTT.

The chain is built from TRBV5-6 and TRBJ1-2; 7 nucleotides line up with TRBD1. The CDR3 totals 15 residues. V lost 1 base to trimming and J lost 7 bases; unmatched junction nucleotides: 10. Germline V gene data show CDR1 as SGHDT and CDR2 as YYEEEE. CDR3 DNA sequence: TGTGCCAGCAGCTTGCCGCAAGGGGGCAGTCTTGGCTACACCTTC. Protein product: CASSLPQGGSLGYTF.

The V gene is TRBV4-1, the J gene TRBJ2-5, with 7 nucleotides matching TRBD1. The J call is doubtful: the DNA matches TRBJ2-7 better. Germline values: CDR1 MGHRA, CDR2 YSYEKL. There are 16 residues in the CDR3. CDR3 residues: CASSQAVQGVLSEQYF. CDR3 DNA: TGCGCCAGCAGCCAAGCAGTCCAGGGGGTGTTGAGCGAGCAGTACTTC.

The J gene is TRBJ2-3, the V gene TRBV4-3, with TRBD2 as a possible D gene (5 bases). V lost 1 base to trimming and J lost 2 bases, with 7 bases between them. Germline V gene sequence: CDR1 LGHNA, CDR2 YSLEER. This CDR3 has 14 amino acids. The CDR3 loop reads CASSQVDSTDTQYF. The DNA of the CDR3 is TGCGCCAGCAGCCAAGTGGACTCCACAGATACGCAGTATTTT.

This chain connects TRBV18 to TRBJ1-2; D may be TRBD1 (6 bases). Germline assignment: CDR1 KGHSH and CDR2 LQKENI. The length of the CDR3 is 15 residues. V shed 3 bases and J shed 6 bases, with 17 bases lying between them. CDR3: CASSPQRTASDGYTF. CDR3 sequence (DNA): TGTGCCAGCTCACCCCAGAGGACAGCTTCTGATGGCTACACCTTC.

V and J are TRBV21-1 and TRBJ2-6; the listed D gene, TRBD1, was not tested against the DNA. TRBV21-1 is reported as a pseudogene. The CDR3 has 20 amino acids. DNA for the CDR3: TGTGCCAGCAGAGAACCGGGGGACAGAAAGAAATTACCTGGGGCCAACGTCCTGACTTTC. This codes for CASREPGDRKKLPGANVLTF.

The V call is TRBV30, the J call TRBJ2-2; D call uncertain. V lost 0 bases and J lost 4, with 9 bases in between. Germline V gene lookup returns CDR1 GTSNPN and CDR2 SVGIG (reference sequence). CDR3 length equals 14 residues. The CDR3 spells CAWSVGYGTGELFF. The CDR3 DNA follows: TGTGCCTGGAGTGTCGGATACGGCACCGGGGAGCTGTTTTTT.

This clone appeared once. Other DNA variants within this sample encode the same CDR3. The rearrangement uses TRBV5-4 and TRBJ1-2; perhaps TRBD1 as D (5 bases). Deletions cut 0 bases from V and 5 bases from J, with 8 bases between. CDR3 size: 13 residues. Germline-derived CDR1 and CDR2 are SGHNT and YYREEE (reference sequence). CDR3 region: CASSLDRSYGYTF. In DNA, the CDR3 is TGTGCCAGCAGCTTGGACAGGAGTTATGGCTACACCTTC. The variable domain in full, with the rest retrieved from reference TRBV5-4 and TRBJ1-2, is ETGVTQSPTHLIKTRGQQVTLRCSSQSGHNTVSWYQQALGQGPQFIFQYYREEENGRGNFPPRFSGLQFPNYSSELNVNALELDDSALYLCASSLDRSYGYTFGSGTRLTVV.

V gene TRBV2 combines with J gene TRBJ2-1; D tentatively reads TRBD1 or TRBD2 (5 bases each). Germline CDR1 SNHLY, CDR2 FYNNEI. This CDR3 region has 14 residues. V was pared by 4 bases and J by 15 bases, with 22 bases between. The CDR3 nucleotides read TGTGCCAGCAGTGGGTGGGACCAGAACGTCCTGATGTTCTTC. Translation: CASSGWDQNVLMFF.

The CDR3 DNA reads as TGTGCCATCAGCTTTCAAATGGGGACTGAAGCTTTCTTT. This encodes CAISFQMGTEAFF. The chain links TRBV10-3 to TRBJ1-1; D is unclear. The CDR3 runs 13 residues. V lost 6 bases and J lost 5, with 13 bases in between. Germline CDR1 and CDR2: ENHRY and SYGVKD.

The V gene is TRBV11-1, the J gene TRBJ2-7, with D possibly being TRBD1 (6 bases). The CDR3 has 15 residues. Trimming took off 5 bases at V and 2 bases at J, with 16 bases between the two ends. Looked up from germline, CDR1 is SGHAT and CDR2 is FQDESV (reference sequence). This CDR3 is CASSLRPGHTYEQYF. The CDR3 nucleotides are TGTGCCAGCAGCCTACGGCCGGGACATACCTACGAGCAGTACTTC.

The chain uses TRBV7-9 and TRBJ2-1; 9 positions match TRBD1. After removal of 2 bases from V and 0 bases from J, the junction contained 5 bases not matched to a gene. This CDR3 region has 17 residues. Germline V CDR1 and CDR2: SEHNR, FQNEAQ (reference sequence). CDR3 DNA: TGTGCCAGCAGCTTAACCGGACAGGGGAGCTCCTACAATGAGCAGTTCTTC. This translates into CASSLTGQGSSYNEQFF.

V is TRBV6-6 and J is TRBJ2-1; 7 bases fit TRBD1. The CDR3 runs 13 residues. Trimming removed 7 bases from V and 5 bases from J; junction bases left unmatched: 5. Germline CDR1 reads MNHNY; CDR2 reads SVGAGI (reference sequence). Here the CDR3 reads CASNRGQNNEQFF. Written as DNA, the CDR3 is TGTGCCAGCAATCGGGGACAGAACAATGAGCAGTTCTTC.

CDR3 residues: CASRRLNEQFF. The CDR3 region has the DNA TGTGCCAGCAGGAGGCTGAATGAGCAGTTCTTC. This rearrangement joins TRBV6-5 to TRBJ2-1; the D is unclear. Trimming took off 6 bases at V and 7 bases at J, with 7 bases between the two ends. Germline V gives CDR1 MNHEY, CDR2 SVGAGI. This CDR3 has 11 residues.

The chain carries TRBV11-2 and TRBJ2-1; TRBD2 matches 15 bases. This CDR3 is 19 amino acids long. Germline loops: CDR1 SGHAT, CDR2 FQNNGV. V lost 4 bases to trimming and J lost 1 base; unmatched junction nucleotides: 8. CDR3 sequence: CASSSGGTSGRSSYNEQFF. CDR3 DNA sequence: TGTGCCAGCAGCTCGGGGGGGACTAGCGGGAGGTCGTCCTACAATGAGCAGTTCTTC.

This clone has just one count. CDR3 sequence reads: CASSQGRNQPQHF. The DNA of the CDR3 is TGTGCCAGCTCACAGGGCCGGAATCAGCCCCAGCATTTT. This chain connects TRBV18 to TRBJ1-5; D unresolved. V was pared by 4 bases and J by 4 bases, with 8 bases between. The CDR3 is made up of 13 amino acids. CDR1 KGHSH and CDR2 LQKENI come from the germline V gene. Full variable domain (rest looked up from reference TRBV18 and TRBJ1-5): NAGVMQNPRHLVRRRGQEARLRCSPMKGHSHVYWYRQLPEEGLKFMVYLQKENIIDESGMPKERFSAEFPKEGPSILRIQQVVRGDSAAYFCASSQGRNQPQHFGDGTRLSIL.

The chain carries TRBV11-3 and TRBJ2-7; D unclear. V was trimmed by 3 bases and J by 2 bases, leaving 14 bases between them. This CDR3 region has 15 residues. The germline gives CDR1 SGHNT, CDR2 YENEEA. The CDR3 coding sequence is TGTGCCAGCAGCTTTACAGCCGTACCTACCTACGAGCAGTACTTC. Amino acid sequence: CASSFTAVPTYEQYF.